The entry that follows covers one T cell receptor beta chain sequence. Its specificity is not known. This CDR3 is built from 17 residues. Germline CDR1 reads SGHAT; CDR2 reads FQNNGV. The junction had 11 bases not matched to a gene; V was cut back by 5 bases and J by 0 bases. The protocol was immunoSEQ multiplex PCR, while the TCRdb copy is restricted to in-frame clones and leaves out a portion. Of around 25,000 clones in the sample, about 83% were seen once. This entry comes from a study of PD-1 blockade in mismatch repair-deficient tumors. The overall study: Enrolled about 2013-2017, patients had progressing, pretreated mismatch repair-deficient cancers of 12 types.

Mismatch repair deficiency was confirmed in all patients, by PCR or immunohistochemistry. The TCR-sequenced patients were a few responders to pembrolizumab. Study-wide points: Tumor-resident clones, often undetectable pretreatment in blood, expanded then contracted after pembrolizumab.

This clonotype was sampled from an adult with mismatch repair-deficient cancer. This chain connects TRBV11-2 to TRBJ1-2; 8 nucleotides agree with TRBD1. The sample consisted of peripheral blood, taken 12 weeks after starting pembrolizumab. The CDR3, as DNA: TGTGCCAGCAGCGCACAAACCTCGGACAGGGCTAACTATGGCTACACCTTC. It is translated as CASSAQTSDRANYGYTF.